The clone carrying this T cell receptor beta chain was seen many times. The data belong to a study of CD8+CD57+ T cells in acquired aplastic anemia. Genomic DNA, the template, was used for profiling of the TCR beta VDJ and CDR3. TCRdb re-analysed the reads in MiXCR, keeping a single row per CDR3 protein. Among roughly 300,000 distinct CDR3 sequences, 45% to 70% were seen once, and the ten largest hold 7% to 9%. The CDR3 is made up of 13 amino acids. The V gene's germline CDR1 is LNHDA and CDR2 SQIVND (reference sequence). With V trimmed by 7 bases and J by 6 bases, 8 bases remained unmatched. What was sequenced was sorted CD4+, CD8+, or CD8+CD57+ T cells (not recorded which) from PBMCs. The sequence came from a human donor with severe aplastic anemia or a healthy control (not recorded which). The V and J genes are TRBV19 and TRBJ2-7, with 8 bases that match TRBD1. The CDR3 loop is CASTSAQGAEQYF. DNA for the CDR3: TGTGCCAGTACAAGCGCGCAGGGGGCCGAGCAGTACTTC.